What follows are 23 T cell receptor beta chains derived from one specimen sequenced in a study of cytomegalovirus exposure and HLA in healthy donors. It was with 60 Vbeta and 13 Jbeta primers that the PCR ran. Libraries were prepared by immunoSEQ multiplex PCR; TCRdb keeps only in-frame clonotypes and omits some of them. The sample comprises some 150,000 clones, about two thirds of which are singletons, and approximately 4% rests with the top ten. Input material: PBMCs. The receptors come from a man between 45 and 60 years old in good health and CMV-seropositive.

The chain uses TRBV5-1 and TRBJ2-7, with a weak D call TRBD2 (6 bases). V dropped 0 bases and J dropped 2 bases, with 9 bases sitting between them. CDR3 length equals 14 residues. Germline assignment: CDR1 SGHRS and CDR2 YFSETQ. CDR3 DNA sequence: TGCGCCAGCAGCTTGGCAAGGACTACCTACGAGCAGTACTTC. It yields the protein CASSLARTTYEQYF.

This clone has more than one count but fewer than ten. The V call is TRBV4-1, the J call TRBJ1-2; D is unclear. CDR1 is MGHRA and CDR2 is YSYEKL in the germline V gene. V lost 1 base, J lost 4 bases, and 10 bases lay in between. This CDR3 is 14 amino acids long. The DNA of the CDR3 is TGCGCCAGCAGCCAAGTAGCTCAGCTCTATGGCTACACCTTC. Its translation is CASSQVAQLYGYTF.

The V call is TRBV7-9, the J call TRBJ2-3; maybe TRBD2 (6 bases). CDR1 and CDR2 (germline): SEHNR, FQNEAQ (reference sequence). With 7 bases removed from V and 3 bases from J, the gap between germline ends came to 11 bases. The CDR3 length is 13 residues. CDR3 protein: CASNTGVTDTQYF. Here the CDR3 DNA reads TGTGCCAGCAACACGGGAGTGACAGATACGCAGTATTTT. Based on the CDR3 plus reference TRBV7-9 and TRBJ2-3, the full variable domain is DTGVSQNPRHKITKRGQNVTFRCDPISEHNRLYWYRQTLGQGPEFLTYFQNEAQLEKSRLLSDRFSAERPKGSFSTLEIQRTEQGDSAMYLCASNTGVTDTQYFGPGTRLTVL.

The J gene is TRBJ1-5, the V gene TRBV7-6; D possibly corresponds to TRBD1 (5 bases). V lost 5 bases, J lost 1 base, and 12 bases lay in between. Germline lookup yields CDR1 SGHVS and CDR2 FNYEAQ. The CDR3 has 15 residues. The CDR3 bases are TGTGCCAGCAGCCTGGGGGGATACAGCAATCAGCCCCAGCATTTT. Amino acids: CASSLGGYSNQPQHF.

V usage is TRBV29-1 and J usage is TRBJ2-2; no firm D call. Germline CDR1 SQVTM, CDR2 ANQGSEA. The CDR3 totals 13 residues. V lost 3 bases, J lost 4 bases, and 9 bases lay in between. CDR3 sequence reads: CSVEQRGTGELFF. CDR3 nucleotide sequence: TGCAGCGTTGAGCAGCGTGGCACCGGGGAGCTGTTTTTT.

This chain uses TRBV5-4 with TRBJ2-6; maybe TRBD2 (7 bases). This CDR3 spans 20 amino acids. Germline V gene sequence: CDR1 SGHNT, CDR2 YYREEE (reference sequence). V gave up 6 bases and J gave up 2 bases, with 27 bases separating them. The CDR3 region is CASNRGAGIGEGTGANVLTF. CDR3 in DNA: TGTGCCAGCAACCGGGGGGCAGGGATCGGTGAAGGTACTGGGGCCAACGTCCTGACTTTC. Combining the CDR3 with reference TRBV5-4 and TRBJ2-6 gives the whole variable domain ETGVTQSPTHLIKTRGQQVTLRCSSQSGHNTVSWYQQALGQGPQFIFQYYREEENGRGNFPPRFSGLQFPNYSSELNVNALELDDSALYLCASNRGAGIGEGTGANVLTFGAGSRLTVL.

The chain uses TRBV29-1 and TRBJ1-1; no firm D call. The CDR3 runs 15 residues. Germline V gene data show CDR1 as SQVTM and CDR2 as ANQGSEA. V dropped 4 bases and J dropped 0 bases, with 15 bases sitting between them. The DNA of the CDR3 is TGCAGCGTTGGTCAGGTCGGCAGATTGAACACTGAAGCTTTCTTT. This translates into CSVGQVGRLNTEAFF.

This clone was counted only a few times. The V and J genes are TRBV5-4 and TRBJ2-3, with TRBD1 as a possible D gene (6 bases). Per the germline V gene, CDR1 is SGHNT and CDR2 is YYREEE (reference sequence). The CDR3 runs to 16 residues. Deletions cut 3 bases from V and 5 bases from J, with 19 bases between. The CDR3 DNA reads as TGTGCCAGCAGCTCGCCCTTTGGGCAGGGGATAGATACGCAGTATTTT. This translates into CASSSPFGQGIDTQYF.

About this clone itself: The sample holds other DNA sequences that translate to the same CDR3. The rearrangement uses TRBV11-2 and TRBJ2-5; 7 nucleotides agree with TRBD1. Germline values: CDR1 SGHAT, CDR2 FQNNGV. With V trimmed by 1 base and J by 0 bases, 2 bases remained unmatched. This CDR3 has 15 residues. The CDR3 reads CASSLGDRYQETQYF. The CDR3 DNA reads as TGTGCCAGCAGCTTAGGGGACAGATACCAAGAGACCCAGTACTTC.

The V gene is TRBV7-2, the J gene TRBJ1-4; D unresolved. Germline lookup yields CDR1 SGHTA and CDR2 FQGNSA. This CDR3 spans 14 amino acids. The ends were cut back, 6 bases at V and 7 bases at J, with 15 bases in the middle. CDR3 sequence reads: CASRQRLDGEKLFF. CDR3 sequence (DNA): TGTGCCAGCAGACAACGGCTAGATGGTGAAAAACTGTTTTTT.

The rearrangement joins TRBV7-8 to TRBJ2-3, with 16 bases fitting TRBD2. In germline, CDR1 is SGHVS, CDR2 FQNEAQ. With 4 bases clipped from V and 4 bases from J, the junction kept 2 bases outside the gene matches. CDR3 length: 16 residues. CDR3 protein: CASSSGTSGGADTQYF. The DNA for the CDR3 is TGTGCCAGCAGCTCTGGGACTAGCGGGGGGGCAGATACGCAGTATTTT.

In its sample, this clone was seen once. The junction shows a germline mismatch at one end, possibly a read error. This chain links TRBV5-4 with TRBJ2-5, with a weak D call TRBD1 (5 bases). There are 15 residues in the CDR3. Germline CDR1 reads SGHNT; CDR2 reads YYREEE (reference sequence). CDR3: CASSPTFRGQGTQYF. Here the CDR3 DNA reads TGTGCCAGCAGCCCGACATTTAGGGGTCAAGGGACCCAGTACTTC.

The chain joins TRBV4-1 to TRBJ1-1; possible D gene TRBD1, 6 bases. The CDR3 spans 14 residues. Germline values: CDR1 MGHRA, CDR2 YSYEKL. Trimming stripped 4 bases from V and 7 bases from J, with 16 bases between. The CDR3 is CASSPQGIRIEAFF. CDR3 in DNA: TGCGCCAGCAGCCCCCAGGGGATCCGCATTGAAGCTTTCTTT.

This clone appeared a single time. This CDR3 is also generated by other DNA sequences in the sample. The V call is TRBV18, the J call TRBJ2-1; 11 bases agree with TRBD2. This CDR3 region has 15 residues. Looked up from germline, CDR1 is KGHSH and CDR2 is LQKENI. V was clipped by 1 base and J by 6 bases; unmatched bases: 2. The CDR3 region is CASSPLLAGGNEQFF. CDR3 in DNA: TGTGCCAGCTCACCACTCCTAGCGGGGGGCAATGAGCAGTTCTTC.

This clone was picked up one time. This chain uses TRBV6-1 with TRBJ2-7; D may be TRBD1 (6 bases). Germline CDR1 MNHNS, CDR2 SASEGT. This CDR3 comprises 14 residues. Between the trimmed V and J ends, which lost 7 bases and 5 bases, there was a span of 18 bases. This CDR3 is CASKLQGALDEQYF. The DNA of the CDR3 is TGTGCCAGCAAACTACAGGGTGCCCTGGACGAGCAGTACTTC.

The CDR3 DNA follows: TGTGCCAGCAGCCGGACTTCTTACGAGCAGTACTTC. It translates to CASSRTSYEQYF. This sequence joins TRBV14 and TRBJ2-7; D possibly corresponds to TRBD2 (5 bases). The germline V gene has CDR1 SGHDN and CDR2 FVKESK. The CDR3 is 12 amino acids. Deletions cut 4 bases from V and 4 bases from J, with 8 bases between.

This chain uses TRBV2 with TRBJ1-3; D is possibly TRBD1 (6 bases). The CDR3 is 16 amino acids. V gave up 4 bases and J gave up 2 bases, with 15 bases separating them. CDR1 is SNHLY and CDR2 is FYNNEI in the germline V gene. The CDR3 loop is CASSAHGGAAGNTIYF. DNA for the CDR3: TGTGCCAGCAGTGCCCATGGGGGGGCGGCTGGAAACACCATATATTTT.

The chain employs TRBV11-2 and TRBJ2-3; tentatively, D is TRBD2 (6 bases). CDR3 length: 15 residues. Between the trimmed V and J ends, which lost 3 bases and 5 bases, there was a span of 15 bases. Germline V gene sequence: CDR1 SGHAT, CDR2 FQNNGV. The CDR3 is CASSLGGTFGDTQYF. Written as DNA, the CDR3 is TGTGCCAGCAGCTTGGGCGGGACCTTCGGAGATACGCAGTATTTT.

This clone was recorded once. The rearrangement links TRBV18 to TRBJ2-3; no clear D. The CDR3 sequence is 16 residues long. CDR1 is KGHSH and CDR2 is LQKENI in the germline V gene. V was clipped by 0 bases and J by 2 bases, with 12 bases between them. The CDR3 loop is CASSPPHGSPTDTQYF. The CDR3 DNA reads TGTGCCAGCTCACCACCGCACGGTAGTCCCACAGATACGCAGTATTTT.

Only a few counts were recorded for this clone. Compared with germline, one end of the junction differs, possibly owing to a read error. This rearrangement joins TRBV6-1 to TRBJ1-1; weak D call: TRBD1 (6 bases). The CDR3 loop spans 15 amino acids. The germline V gene encodes CDR1 MNHNS and CDR2 SASEGT. The CDR3 region has the DNA TGTGTCAGCAGTGAACTGTCAGGGGCAAGAACTGAAGCTTTCTTT. Translation: CVSSELSGARTEAFF.

Concerning this clone: An end of the junction does not agree with germline; a read error may underlie this. V and J are TRBV7-9 and TRBJ2-3, with 8 positions matching TRBD2. CDR1 is SEHNR and CDR2 is FQNEAQ in the germline V gene (reference sequence). The CDR3 has 14 residues. The CDR3 spells CSSSLGGATDTQYF. CDR3 bases: TGTTCCAGCAGCCTCGGGGGGGCAACAGATACGCAGTATTTT.

This clone was detected only a few times. The gene calls are TRBV6-5 and TRBJ1-1, with D tentatively TRBD1 (6 bases). The CDR3 is made up of 16 amino acids. Germline V gene data show CDR1 as MNHEY and CDR2 as SVGAGI. V lost 2 bases, J lost 4 bases, and 17 bases lay in between. CDR3 sequence (DNA): TGTGCCAGCAGTTACGACAGGCTTCGGGTTAGCACTGAAGCTTTCTTT. It yields the protein CASSYDRLRVSTEAFF.

The gene calls are TRBV19 and TRBJ1-2; possible D gene TRBD1, 6 bases. V dropped 0 bases and J dropped 8 bases, with 13 bases sitting between them. Germline V gene data show CDR1 as LNHDA and CDR2 as SQIVND (reference sequence). The length of the CDR3 is 14 residues. The CDR3 DNA reads TGTGCCAGTAGTATAGAAGGGGGATTAGGGGGCTACACCTTC. Translation: CASSIEGGLGGYTF.